Ten or more counts support the clone carrying this TCR beta chain. The data stem from a study of neurological immune-mediated disorders. TCRdb analysed the 5' RACE reads with MiXCR anew, one entry per CDR3 protein. The sample lists approximately 40,000 distinct CDR3 sequences; about an eighth were seen once. This receptor was identified in a female donor in good health. The sample comprised PBMCs.

In DNA, the CDR3 is TGCAGCGTTGAAGATTTGCGGGAGGGCCGGGAGCAGTTCTTC. This gives the protein CSVEDLREGREQFF. This chain joins TRBV29-1 and TRBJ2-1; 9 positions agree with TRBD2. V lost 0 bases, J lost 10 bases, and 7 bases stayed unmatched. The CDR3 has 14 residues. The germline V gene has CDR1 SQVTM and CDR2 ANQGSEA.